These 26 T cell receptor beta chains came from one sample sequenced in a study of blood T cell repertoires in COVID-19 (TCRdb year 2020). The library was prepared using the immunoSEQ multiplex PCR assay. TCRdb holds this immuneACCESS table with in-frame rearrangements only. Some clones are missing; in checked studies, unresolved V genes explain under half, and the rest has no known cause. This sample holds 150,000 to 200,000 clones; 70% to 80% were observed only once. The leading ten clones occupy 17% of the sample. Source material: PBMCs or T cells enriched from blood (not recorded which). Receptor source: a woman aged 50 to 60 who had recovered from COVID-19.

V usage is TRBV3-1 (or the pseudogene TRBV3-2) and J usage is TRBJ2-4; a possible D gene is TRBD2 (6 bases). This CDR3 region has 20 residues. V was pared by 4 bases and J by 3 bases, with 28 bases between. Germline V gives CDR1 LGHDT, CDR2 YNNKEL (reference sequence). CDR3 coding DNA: TGTGCCAGCAGCCTAAAAGTACCAGCGAGGGACGGGGAGGTCAAAAACATTCAGTACTTC. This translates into CASSLKVPARDGEVKNIQYF.

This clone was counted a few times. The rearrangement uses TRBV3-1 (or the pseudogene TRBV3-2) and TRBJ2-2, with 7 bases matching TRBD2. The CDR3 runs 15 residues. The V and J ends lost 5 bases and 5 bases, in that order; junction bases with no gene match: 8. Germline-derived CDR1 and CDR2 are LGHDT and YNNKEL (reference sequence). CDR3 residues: CASSGRLANTGELFF. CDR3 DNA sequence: TGTGCCAGCAGCGGCCGACTAGCCAATACCGGGGAGCTGTTTTTT.

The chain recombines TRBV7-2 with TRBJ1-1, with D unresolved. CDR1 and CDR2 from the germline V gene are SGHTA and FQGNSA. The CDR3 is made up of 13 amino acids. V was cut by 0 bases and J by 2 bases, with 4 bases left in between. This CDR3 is CASSLALNTEAFF. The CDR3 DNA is TGTGCCAGCAGCTTAGCGCTAAACACTGAAGCTTTCTTT. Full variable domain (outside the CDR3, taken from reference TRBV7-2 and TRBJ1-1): GAGVSQSPSNKVTEKGKDVELRCDPISGHTALYWYRQSLGQGLEFLIYFQGNSAPDKSGLPSDRFSAERTGGSVSTLTIQRTQQEDSAVYLCASSLALNTEAFFGQGTRLTVV.

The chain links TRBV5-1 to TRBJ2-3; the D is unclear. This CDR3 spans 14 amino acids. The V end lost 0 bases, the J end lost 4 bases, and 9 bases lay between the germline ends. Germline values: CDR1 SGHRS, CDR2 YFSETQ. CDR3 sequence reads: CASSLASGSDTQYF. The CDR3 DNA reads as TGCGCCAGCAGCTTGGCCTCAGGTTCAGATACGCAGTATTTT.

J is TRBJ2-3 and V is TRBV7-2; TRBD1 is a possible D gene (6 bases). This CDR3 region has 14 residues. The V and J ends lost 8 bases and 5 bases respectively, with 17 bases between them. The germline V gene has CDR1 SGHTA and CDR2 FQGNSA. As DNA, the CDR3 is TGTGCCAGCTCACGGGACAACAGAAGAGATACGCAGTATTTT. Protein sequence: CASSRDNRRDTQYF.

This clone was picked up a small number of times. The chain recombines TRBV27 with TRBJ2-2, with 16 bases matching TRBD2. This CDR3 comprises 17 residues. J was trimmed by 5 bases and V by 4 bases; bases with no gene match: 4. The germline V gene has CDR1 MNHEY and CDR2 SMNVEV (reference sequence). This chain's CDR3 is CASSSMGLAGGTGELFF. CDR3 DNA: TGTGCCAGCAGTTCCATGGGACTAGCGGGAGGGACCGGGGAGCTGTTTTTT.

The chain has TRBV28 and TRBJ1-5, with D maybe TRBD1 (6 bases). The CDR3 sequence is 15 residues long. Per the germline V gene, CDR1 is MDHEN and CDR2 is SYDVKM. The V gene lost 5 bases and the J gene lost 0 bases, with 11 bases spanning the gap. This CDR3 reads CASSRDNYSNQPQHF. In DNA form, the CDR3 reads TGTGCCAGCAGTCGGGACAATTATAGCAATCAGCCCCAGCATTTT.

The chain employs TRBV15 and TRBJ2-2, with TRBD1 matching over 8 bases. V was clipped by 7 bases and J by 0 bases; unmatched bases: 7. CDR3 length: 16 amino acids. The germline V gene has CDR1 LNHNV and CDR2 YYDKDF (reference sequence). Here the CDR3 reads CATTIPGGPNTGELFF. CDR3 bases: TGTGCCACCACCATTCCAGGGGGCCCGAACACCGGGGAGCTGTTTTTT.

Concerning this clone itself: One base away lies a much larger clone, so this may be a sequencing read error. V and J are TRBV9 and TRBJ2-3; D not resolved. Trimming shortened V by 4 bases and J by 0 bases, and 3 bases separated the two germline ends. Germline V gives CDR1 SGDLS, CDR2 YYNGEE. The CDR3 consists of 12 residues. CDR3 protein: CASSQSTDTQYF. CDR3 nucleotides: TGTGCCAGCAGCCAAAGCACAGATACGCAGTATTTT.

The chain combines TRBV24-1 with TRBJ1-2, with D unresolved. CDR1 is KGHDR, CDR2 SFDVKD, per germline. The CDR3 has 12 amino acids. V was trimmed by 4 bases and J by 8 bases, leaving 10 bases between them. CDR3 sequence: CATSESSYGYTF. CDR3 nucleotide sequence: TGTGCCACCAGTGAGAGCTCTTACGGCTACACCTTC.

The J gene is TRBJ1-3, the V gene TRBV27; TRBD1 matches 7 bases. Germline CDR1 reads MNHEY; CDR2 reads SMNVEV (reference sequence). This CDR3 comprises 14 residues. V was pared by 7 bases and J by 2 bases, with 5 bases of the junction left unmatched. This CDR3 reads CASKSQGAGNTIYF. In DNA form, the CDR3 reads TGTGCCAGCAAATCCCAGGGGGCTGGAAACACCATATATTTT.

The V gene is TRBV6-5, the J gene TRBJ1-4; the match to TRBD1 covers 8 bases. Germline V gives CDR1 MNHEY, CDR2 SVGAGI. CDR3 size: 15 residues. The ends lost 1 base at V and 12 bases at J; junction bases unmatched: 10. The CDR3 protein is CASSYLGTGNGELFF. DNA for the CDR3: TGTGCCAGCAGTTACTTAGGGACAGGCAATGGCGAACTGTTTTTT.

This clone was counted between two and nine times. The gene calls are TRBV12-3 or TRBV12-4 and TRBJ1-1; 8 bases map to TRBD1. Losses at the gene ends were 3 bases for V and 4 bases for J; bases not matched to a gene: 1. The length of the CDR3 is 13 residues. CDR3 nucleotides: TGTGCCAGCAGTTTCGACAGGGGCACTGAAGCTTTCTTT. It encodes CASSFDRGTEAFF.

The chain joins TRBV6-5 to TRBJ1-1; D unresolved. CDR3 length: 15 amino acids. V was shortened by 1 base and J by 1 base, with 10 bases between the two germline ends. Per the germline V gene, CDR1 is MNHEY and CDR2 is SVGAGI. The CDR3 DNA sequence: TGTGCCAGCAGTTACTTTTCCAGAGGGAACACTGAAGCTTTCTTT. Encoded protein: CASSYFSRGNTEAFF.

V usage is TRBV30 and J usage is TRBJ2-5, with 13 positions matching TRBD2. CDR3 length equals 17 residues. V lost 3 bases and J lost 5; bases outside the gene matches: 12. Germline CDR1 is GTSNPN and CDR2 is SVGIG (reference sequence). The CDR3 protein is CAWSPGLAGSWRETQYF. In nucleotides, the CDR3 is TGTGCCTGGAGCCCGGGACTAGCGGGATCCTGGCGGGAGACCCAGTACTTC. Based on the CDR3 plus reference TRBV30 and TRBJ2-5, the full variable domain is SQTIHQWPATLVQPVGSPLSLECTVEGTSNPNLYWYRQAAGRGLQLLFYSVGIGQISSEVPQNLSASRPQDRQFILSSKKLLLSDSGFYLCAWSPGLAGSWRETQYFGPGTRLLVL.

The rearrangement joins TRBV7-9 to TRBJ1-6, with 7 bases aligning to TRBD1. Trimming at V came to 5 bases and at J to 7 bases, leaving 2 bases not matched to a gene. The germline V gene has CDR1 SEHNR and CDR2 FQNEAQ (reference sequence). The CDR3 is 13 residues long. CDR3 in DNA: TGTGCCAGCAGCGGACAGGAGAATTCACCCCTCCACTTT. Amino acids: CASSGQENSPLHF.

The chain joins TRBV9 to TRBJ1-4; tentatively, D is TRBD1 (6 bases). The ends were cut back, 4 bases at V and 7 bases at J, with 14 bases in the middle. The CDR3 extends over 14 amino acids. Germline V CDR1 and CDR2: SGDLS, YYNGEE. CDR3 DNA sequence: TGTGCCAGCAGCAAGCAGGGAGGGGGTGAAAAACTGTTTTTT. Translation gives CASSKQGGGEKLFF.

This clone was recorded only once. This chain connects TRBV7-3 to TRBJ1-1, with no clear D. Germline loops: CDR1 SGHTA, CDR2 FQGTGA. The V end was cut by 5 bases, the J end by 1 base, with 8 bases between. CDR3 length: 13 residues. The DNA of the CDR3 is TGTGCCAGCAGCACAACAGAGAACACTGAAGCTTTCTTT. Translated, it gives CASSTTENTEAFF.

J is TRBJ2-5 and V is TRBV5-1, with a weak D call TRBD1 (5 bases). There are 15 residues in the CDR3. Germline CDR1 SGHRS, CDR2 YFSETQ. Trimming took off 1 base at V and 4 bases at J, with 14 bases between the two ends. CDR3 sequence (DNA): TGCGCCAGCAGCTTGATGGGGCAGGCCGGAGAGACCCAGTACTTC. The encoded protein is CASSLMGQAGETQYF.

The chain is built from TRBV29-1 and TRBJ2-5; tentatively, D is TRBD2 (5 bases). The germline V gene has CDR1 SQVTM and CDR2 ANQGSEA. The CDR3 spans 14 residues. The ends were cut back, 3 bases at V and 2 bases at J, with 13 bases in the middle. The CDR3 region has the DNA TGCAGCGTTGACAGGAGCGGAGCACAAGAGACCCAGTACTTC. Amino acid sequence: CSVDRSGAQETQYF.

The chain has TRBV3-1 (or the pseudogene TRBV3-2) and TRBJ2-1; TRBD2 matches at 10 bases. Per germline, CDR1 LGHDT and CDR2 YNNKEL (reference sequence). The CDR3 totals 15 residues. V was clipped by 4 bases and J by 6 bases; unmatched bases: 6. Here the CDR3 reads CASSPSGRGSNEQFF. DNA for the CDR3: TGTGCCAGCAGCCCGAGCGGGAGGGGTAGCAATGAGCAGTTCTTC.

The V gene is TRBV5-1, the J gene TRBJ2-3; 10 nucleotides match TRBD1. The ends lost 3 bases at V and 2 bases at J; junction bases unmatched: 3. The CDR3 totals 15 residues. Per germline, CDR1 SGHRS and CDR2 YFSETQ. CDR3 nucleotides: TGCGCCAGCAGCTGGGGGACAGGGGCCACAGATACGCAGTATTTT. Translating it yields CASSWGTGATDTQYF.

The CDR3 DNA follows: TGTGCCAGCAGCGAGCGGGGCAGCTCCTACAATGAGCAGTTCTTC. Its protein product is CASSERGSSYNEQFF. The chain combines TRBV7-3 with TRBJ2-1; 7 nucleotides line up with TRBD2. V lost 5 bases and J lost 0; bases outside the gene matches: 4. In germline, CDR1 is SGHTA, CDR2 FQGTGA. This CDR3 is built from 15 residues.

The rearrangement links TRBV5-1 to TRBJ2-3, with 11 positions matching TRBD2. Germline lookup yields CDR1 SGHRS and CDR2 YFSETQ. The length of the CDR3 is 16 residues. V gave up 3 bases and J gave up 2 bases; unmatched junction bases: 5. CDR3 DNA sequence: TGCGCCAGCAGCTCGACTAGCGGGGCATTCACAGATACGCAGTATTTT. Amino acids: CASSSTSGAFTDTQYF.

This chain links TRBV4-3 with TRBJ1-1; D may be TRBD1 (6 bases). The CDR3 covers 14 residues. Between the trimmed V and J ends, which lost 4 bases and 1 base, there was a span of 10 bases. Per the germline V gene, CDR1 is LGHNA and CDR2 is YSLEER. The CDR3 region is CASSRTTGNTEAFF. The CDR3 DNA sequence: TGCGCCAGCAGCCGAACGACAGGGAACACTGAAGCTTTCTTT.

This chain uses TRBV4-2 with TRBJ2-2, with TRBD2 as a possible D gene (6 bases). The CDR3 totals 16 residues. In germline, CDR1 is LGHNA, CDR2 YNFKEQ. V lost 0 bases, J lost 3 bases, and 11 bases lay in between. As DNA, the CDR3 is TGTGCCAGCAGCCAAGACCGCGCGGGATACACCGGGGAGCTGTTTTTT. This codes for CASSQDRAGYTGELFF.